The T cell receptor beta chain under discussion was sequenced for a study of memory CD4+ T cells and cytomegalovirus serostatus. Study information: This sample comes from healthy Belgian adults, roughly 9 CMV seropositive, some 22 seronegative. Study observations and caveats: CD4+ memory repertoires contained 67 of 164 reported CMV TCRbeta sequences. A US-trained random forest predicted CMV serostatus with median AUC around 0.93.

Single viable CD3+CD4+CD8-CD45RO+ cells were sorted as the memory CD4+ T cells. CMV serostatus came from serum IgG against pp150, pp28, p38, p52. The assay was immunoSEQ multiplex PCR, and TCRdb's table has in-frame clones only and misses some. Seen here are around 40,000 clones, more than 75% observed once, and the top ten hold about 0.79%. Concerning this clone: The antigen remains undetermined.

The CDR3 is 15 amino acids. The germline CDR1 and CDR2 sequences are SGHNT and YYREEE (reference sequence). V shed 2 bases, J shed 4 bases, and the junction held 8 bases outside the gene matches. V gene TRBV5-4 combines with J gene TRBJ2-5; 7 bases map to TRBD1. Specimen: memory CD4+ T cells from blood. The TCR originated in an adult in good health and CMV-seronegative. The CDR3 coding sequence is TGTGCCAGCAGCTTACAGGGGCCGGGAAGAGAGACCCAGTACTTC. Its translation: CASSLQGPGRETQYF.